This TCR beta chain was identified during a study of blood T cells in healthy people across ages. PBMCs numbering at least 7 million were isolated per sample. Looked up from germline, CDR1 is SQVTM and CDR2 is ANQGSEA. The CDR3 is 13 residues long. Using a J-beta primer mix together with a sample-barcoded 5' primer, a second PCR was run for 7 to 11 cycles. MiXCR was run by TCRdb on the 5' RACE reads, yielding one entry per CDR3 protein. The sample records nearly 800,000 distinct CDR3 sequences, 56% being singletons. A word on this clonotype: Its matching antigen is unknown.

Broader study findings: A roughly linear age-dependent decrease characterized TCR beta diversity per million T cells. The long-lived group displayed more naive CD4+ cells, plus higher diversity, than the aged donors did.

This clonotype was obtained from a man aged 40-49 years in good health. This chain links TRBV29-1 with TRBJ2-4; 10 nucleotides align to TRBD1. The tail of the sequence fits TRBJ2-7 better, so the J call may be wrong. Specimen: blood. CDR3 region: CSIGTGVSHEQYF. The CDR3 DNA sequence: TGCAGTATTGGGACAGGGGTTTCCCACGAGCAGTACTTC.